The 13 T cell receptor beta chains below all came from one sample that was sequenced in a study of shared clonotypes between healthy human individuals. Libraries were prepared by immunoSEQ multiplex PCR; TCRdb keeps only in-frame clonotypes and omits some of them. Found here are about 470,000 clones, roughly 80% of them singletons; the top ten hold over 10%. What was sequenced was PBMCs. These receptors were obtained from a woman aged 40 to 50 in good health. Some clones in this sample may be carry-over from other donors' samples.

The count of this clone is one. The rearrangement uses TRBV6-6 and TRBJ2-7; D call uncertain. Germline V CDR1 and CDR2: MNHNY, SVGAGI (reference sequence). This CDR3 is 15 amino acids long. V was cut by 6 bases and J by 6 bases, with 21 bases left in between. The chain's CDR3 is CASSRTALPPTEQYF. The CDR3 nucleotides are TGTGCCAGCAGCCGGACCGCTCTCCCCCCCACCGAGCAGTACTTC.

J is TRBJ1-5 and V is TRBV28; weak D call: TRBD1 (5 bases). Per germline, CDR1 MDHEN and CDR2 SYDVKM. Deletions cut 5 bases from V and 1 base from J, with 12 bases between. The CDR3 is made up of 15 amino acids. The CDR3 DNA sequence: TGTGCCAGCAGTCCCCAGAGGGGAAGCAATCAGCCCCAGCATTTT. This codes for CASSPQRGSNQPQHF. Filled out from reference TRBV28 and TRBJ1-5, the complete variable domain reads DVKVTQSSRYLVKRTGEKVFLECVQDMDHENMFWYRQDPGLGLRLIYFSYDVKMKEKGDIPEGYSVSREKKERFSLILESASTNQTSMYLCASSPQRGSNQPQHFGDGTRLSIL.

For this clone: Other DNA sequences in the sample encode the same CDR3. V usage is TRBV29-1 and J usage is TRBJ1-5, with 7 nucleotides matching TRBD1. J was trimmed by 5 bases and V by 4 bases; bases with no gene match: 2. The CDR3 is 12 amino acids. Germline assignment: CDR1 SQVTM and CDR2 ANQGSEA. The CDR3 DNA is TGCAGCGTTGGGCAGGGGGATCAGCCCCAGCATTTT. It encodes CSVGQGDQPQHF.

The gene calls are TRBV5-1 and TRBJ2-5; 10 bases are a match to TRBD1. Germline V gene lookup returns CDR1 SGHRS and CDR2 YFSETQ. V was clipped by 4 bases and J by 1 base; unmatched bases: 7. This CDR3 region has 16 residues. The CDR3 DNA reads as TGCGCCAGCAGCCCGGGACAGGGGAGCTTCCAAGAGACCCAGTACTTC. Protein sequence: CASSPGQGSFQETQYF.

This chain joins TRBV2 and TRBJ1-1; D is uncertain. CDR1 SNHLY and CDR2 FYNNEI come from the germline V gene. Trimming cost V 5 bases and J 11 bases, with 15 bases left between them. The CDR3 is 12 residues long. The CDR3 loop reads CASSLNRWEAFF. CDR3 coding DNA: TGTGCCAGCAGTCTAAATAGGTGGGAGGCTTTCTTT.

The V and J genes are TRBV2 and TRBJ2-5; D ambiguous. The germline V and J ends were trimmed by 2 bases and 1 base, with 11 bases remaining between them. There are 15 residues in the CDR3. Germline V gene data show CDR1 as SNHLY and CDR2 as FYNNEI. The CDR3: CASSESSLTQETQYF. Written as DNA, the CDR3 is TGTGCCAGCAGTGAAAGTAGTCTAACCCAAGAGACCCAGTACTTC.

The CDR3 region is CASRKTGERTEAFF. The CDR3 DNA sequence: TGCGCCAGCAGGAAGACAGGCGAGAGGACTGAAGCTTTCTTT. V usage is TRBV10-2 and J usage is TRBJ1-1; possibly TRBD1 for D (6 bases). With 6 bases removed from V and 5 bases from J, the gap between germline ends came to 16 bases. This CDR3 contains 14 residues. CDR1 and CDR2 (germline): WSHSY, SAAADI.

This rearrangement joins TRBV6-5 to TRBJ1-1; D is uncertain. This CDR3 is built from 13 residues. Germline lookup yields CDR1 MNHEY and CDR2 SVGAGI. V lost 6 bases and J lost 0, with 8 bases in between. The CDR3 region is CASRGVLNTEAFF. The DNA of the CDR3 is TGTGCCAGCAGGGGTGTGCTGAACACTGAAGCTTTCTTT.

The CDR3 DNA is TGTGCCAGTAGTCTGCAGGGGGGCTTGGGCGAGCAGTACTTC. Protein product: CASSLQGGLGEQYF. The rearrangement links TRBV19 to TRBJ2-7; possibly TRBD1 for D (7 bases). Germline lookup yields CDR1 LNHDA and CDR2 SQIVND (reference sequence). The germline V and J ends were trimmed by 5 bases and 6 bases, with 17 bases remaining between them. The CDR3 extends over 14 amino acids.

The rearrangement links TRBV5-1 to TRBJ2-1; 13 bases are shared with TRBD2. The CDR3 is 17 residues long. V was clipped by 2 bases and J by 4 bases; unmatched bases: 6. Germline loops: CDR1 SGHRS, CDR2 YFSETQ. CDR3 protein: CASSLGMTSGGYNEQFF. As DNA, the CDR3 is TGCGCCAGCAGCTTAGGTATGACTAGCGGGGGGTACAATGAGCAGTTCTTC. The whole variable domain, remainder taken from reference TRBV5-1 and TRBJ2-1, is KAGVTQTPRYLIKTRGQQVTLSCSPISGHRSVSWYQQTPGQGLQFLFEYFSETQRNKGNFPGRFSGRQFSNSRSEMNVSTLELGDSALYLCASSLGMTSGGYNEQFFGPGTRLTVL.

The rearrangement joins TRBV6-1 to TRBJ1-3; possibly TRBD1 for D (5 bases). The CDR3 totals 14 residues. The germline gives CDR1 MNHNS, CDR2 SASEGT. V lost 6 bases and J lost 3, with 12 bases in between. In DNA form, the CDR3 reads TGTGCCAGCAGCGCGACAGATTTTGGAAACACCATATATTTT. Its translation: CASSATDFGNTIYF.

This chain links TRBV25-1 with TRBJ2-5, with D perhaps TRBD2 (5 bases). The V end was cut by 4 bases, the J end by 5 bases, with 11 bases between. The length of the CDR3 is 13 residues. Per the germline V gene, CDR1 is MGHDK and CDR2 is SYGVNS. The CDR3 DNA follows: TGTGCCAGCAGTGGGCGCGGGCTTGAGACCCAGTACTTC. This translates into CASSGRGLETQYF.

This clone was counted between two and nine times. The chain carries TRBV30 and TRBJ1-3; weak D call: TRBD1 (5 bases). The ends were cut back, 6 bases at V and 0 bases at J, with 15 bases in the middle. Germline values: CDR1 GTSNPN, CDR2 SVGIG (reference sequence). The length of the CDR3 is 15 residues. CDR3 coding DNA: TGTGCCTGCAGCCCCGGACAAGTCTCTGGAAACACCATATATTTT. This gives the protein CACSPGQVSGNTIYF.